Sequencing of this T cell receptor (beta chain) was carried out in a study of T cell repertoires in cytomegalovirus infection. Background on the study: HLA-B-restricted CMV epitopes that are well studied, plus recently identified HLA-C-restricted ones, were used by the study. Public TCR beta signatures marked donors with CMV infection and the matching HLA. Whole-study findings and limits: Using cumulative public TCR beta family frequency, the authors identified those who carried CMV together with the relevant HLA. HLA-C-restricted CMV clonotypes gave the most frequent clonotype in two of eight donors.

The CDR3 consists of 13 residues. V lost 5 bases to trimming and J lost 2 bases, with 8 bases between them. CDR1 is SGHTA and CDR2 is FQGNSA in the germline V gene. One entry per CDR3 protein results from TCRdb running MiXCR on the reads. This sample carries about 220,000 distinct CDR3 sequences, about 40% of them seen once, and the ten largest clones take roughly three fifths. In the case of this clonotype: Antigen specificity is unknown.

The TCR sequence derives from a human donor in good health (CMV status not recorded). Some clones in this sample may be carry-over from other donors' samples. The V call is TRBV7-2, the J call TRBJ2-3, with D unresolved. The source was CD8+ T cells from cultured PBMCs, collected from culture after CMV antigen stimulation. The CDR3 spells CASSPLPTDTQYF. CDR3 nucleotide sequence: TGTGCCAGCAGCCCCCTCCCCACAGATACGCAGTATTTT.